The 23 T cell receptor beta chains reported below all come from one sample, sequenced in a study of persistence of HIV-infected CD4 T cells. The immunoSEQ assay was version 4, run in survey mode. TCRdb's table, derived via immunoSEQ multiplex PCR, lists solely in-frame clones and lacks some. Of fewer than 30,000 clones listed, roughly four fifths were seen once; the top ten hold roughly 4.5%. Stimulation used around 10 ug/mL lysate from CMV-infected fibroblasts. Memory cells lacking CD40L and CD69 with high CD45RO were sorted. These receptors have no known antigen. The specimen was CD4+ T cells sorted from PBMCs after roughly 18-hour stimulation, collected from a patient who received antiretroviral therapy. The receptors originated from an adult man with HIV who was CMV-seropositive.

The V and J genes are TRBV7-8 and TRBJ1-5, with D hard to call. Germline V lookup: CDR1 SGHVS, CDR2 FQNEAQ. This CDR3 is 16 amino acids long. V dropped 1 base and J dropped 2 bases, with 12 bases sitting between them. In DNA form, the CDR3 reads TGTGCCAGCAGCTTAGGGTCGGCGAGGGGCAATCAGCCCCAGCATTTT. Amino acid sequence: CASSLGSARGNQPQHF.

This sequence joins TRBV9 and TRBJ2-4; possibly TRBD1 for D (6 bases). CDR1 and CDR2 from the germline V gene are SGDLS and YYNGEE. This CDR3 contains 14 residues. Between the trimmed V and J ends, which lost 3 bases and 2 bases, there was a span of 9 bases. In nucleotides, the CDR3 is TGTGCCAGCAGCGCCCGGGACACCAAAAACATTCAGTACTTC. Protein sequence: CASSARDTKNIQYF.

This chain joins TRBV7-9 and TRBJ2-7; TRBD1 aligns across 9 bases. With 0 bases clipped from V and 2 bases from J, the junction kept 2 bases outside the gene matches. Germline-derived CDR1 and CDR2 are SEHNR and FQNEAQ (reference sequence). The CDR3 is 15 residues long. The CDR3 DNA reads TGTGCCAGCAGCTTAGCCGGGACAGGGACCTACGAGCAGTACTTC. This translates into CASSLAGTGTYEQYF.

This chain connects TRBV14 to TRBJ2-3; 10 positions agree with TRBD2. CDR1 is SGHDN, CDR2 FVKESK, per germline. V shed 7 bases and J 2 bases; nucleotides not matched to a gene: 9. This CDR3 region has 16 residues. The CDR3 region is CASNRAGGFLTDTQYF. CDR3 sequence (DNA): TGTGCCAGCAACCGAGCGGGGGGGTTCCTCACAGATACGCAGTATTTT.

The chain couples TRBV20-1 to TRBJ2-1; D gene ambiguous. Germline V gene lookup returns CDR1 DFQATT and CDR2 SNEGSKA (reference sequence). V was pared by 5 bases and J by 9 bases, with 11 bases between. The CDR3 is 11 residues long. The CDR3 protein is CSAGRMGEQFF. The DNA for the CDR3 is TGCAGTGCTGGCCGAATGGGTGAGCAGTTCTTC.

The rearrangement uses TRBV12-5 and TRBJ1-5, with TRBD1 matching 7 bases. The germline CDR1 and CDR2 sequences are LGHNT and FRNRAP. CDR3 length: 17 amino acids. V shed 0 bases and J 3 bases; nucleotides not matched to a gene: 8. The DNA for the CDR3 is TGTGCTAGTGGTTTGGTTCCGACAGGGATATTCAATCAGCCCCAGCATTTT. This encodes CASGLVPTGIFNQPQHF.

The chain couples TRBV13 to TRBJ1-3, with D uncertain. Germline values: CDR1 PRHDT, CDR2 FYEKMQ (reference sequence). Deletions cut 4 bases from V and 2 bases from J, with 9 bases between. The CDR3 has 14 amino acids. The CDR3 reads CASSSGGPGNTIYF. CDR3 coding DNA: TGTGCCAGCAGCTCCGGTGGACCTGGAAACACCATATATTTT.

V and J are TRBV20-1 and TRBJ1-2; D is uncertain. V lost 7 bases to trimming and J lost 8 bases, with 14 bases between them. From germline, CDR1 is DFQATT and CDR2 SNEGSKA (reference sequence). This CDR3 region has 11 residues. The CDR3 coding sequence is TGCAGTGTTCCCTCTAATTTAGGCTACACCTTC. It translates to CSVPSNLGYTF.

The genes are TRBV3-1 (or the pseudogene TRBV3-2) and TRBJ2-7; no definite D call. With 1 base removed from V and 0 bases from J, the gap between germline ends came to 7 bases. The CDR3 extends over 14 amino acids. Germline CDR1 LGHDT, CDR2 YNNKEL (reference sequence). CDR3 bases: TGTGCCAGCAGCCAAGGGTGGAACTCCTACGAGCAGTACTTC. Translating gives CASSQGWNSYEQYF.

The chain uses TRBV7-2 and TRBJ2-7; 7 bases agree with TRBD2. V dropped 3 bases and J dropped 2; count of bases not matched to a gene: 10. Germline V gene lookup returns CDR1 SGHTA and CDR2 FQGNSA. CDR3 length equals 16 residues. The CDR3 DNA reads TGTGCCAGCAGCTTCCCCGTGGGGGGGGACCCCTACGAGCAGTACTTC. Its protein is CASSFPVGGDPYEQYF. Variable domain in full (rest from reference TRBV7-2 and TRBJ2-7): GAGVSQSPSNKVTEKGKDVELRCDPISGHTALYWYRQSLGQGLEFLIYFQGNSAPDKSGLPSDRFSAERTGGSVSTLTIQRTQQEDSAVYLCASSFPVGGDPYEQYFGPGTRLTVT.

DNA for the CDR3: TGTGCCAGCAGCCGGACAGGGCTGGGAAACACCATATATTTT. Translated: CASSRTGLGNTIYF. The chain carries TRBV2 and TRBJ1-3; 8 bases align to TRBD1. CDR1 SNHLY and CDR2 FYNNEI come from the germline V gene. This CDR3 is built from 14 residues. After removal of 6 bases from V and 4 bases from J, the junction contained 5 bases not matched to a gene.

This clone was detected once. V is TRBV21-1 and J is TRBJ2-7. TRBV21-1 is termed a pseudogene. CDR3 size: 16 residues. Here the CDR3 reads CASSKVGGTERYEQYF. In nucleotides, the CDR3 is TGTGCCAGCAGCAAAGTGGGGGGGACAGAACGGTACGAGCAGTACTTC.

This sequence joins TRBV19 and TRBJ1-2, with unresolved D. CDR3 length equals 13 residues. Germline V CDR1 and CDR2: LNHDA, SQIVND (reference sequence). Trimming left V 2 bases short and J 9 bases short, with 13 bases between. The CDR3 DNA sequence: TGTGCCAGTAGTATAATGACGGAGACTAGCTACACCTTC. It yields the protein CASSIMTETSYTF.

This chain joins TRBV7-3 and TRBJ2-1; weak D call: TRBD1 (6 bases). There are 15 residues in the CDR3. Trimming left V 1 base short and J 5 bases short, with 12 bases between. Per the germline V gene, CDR1 is SGHTA and CDR2 is FQGTGA. The CDR3 here is CASSLSLGAHNEQFF. The DNA for the CDR3 is TGTGCCAGCAGCTTAAGTTTGGGGGCGCACAATGAGCAGTTCTTC.

This chain connects TRBV2 to TRBJ2-2, with no clear D. Germline V gives CDR1 SNHLY, CDR2 FYNNEI. The V end lost 7 bases, the J end lost 2 bases, and 5 bases lay between the germline ends. There are 12 residues in the CDR3. CDR3 in amino acids: CASILNTGELFF. DNA for the CDR3: TGTGCCAGCATTTTAAACACCGGGGAGCTGTTTTTT. Full variable domain (rest looked up from reference TRBV2 and TRBJ2-2): EPEVTQTPSHQVTQMGQEVILRCVPISNHLYFYWYRQILGQKVEFLVSFYNNEISEKSEIFDDQFSVERPDGSNFTLKIRSTKLEDSAMYFCASILNTGELFFGEGSRLTVL.

The chain has TRBV18 and TRBJ2-7; no reliable D call. Trimming shortened V by 6 bases and J by 3 bases, and 9 bases separated the two germline ends. Germline V gene sequence: CDR1 KGHSH, CDR2 LQKENI. This CDR3 has 12 residues. The CDR3 is CASSLSVYEQYF. The CDR3 DNA sequence: TGTGCCAGCTCGCTTAGTGTCTACGAGCAGTACTTC.

The CDR3 coding sequence is TGTGCCAGCAGTATTCTCGGGGACACCGGGGAGCTGTTTTTT. Protein sequence: CASSILGDTGELFF. The chain recombines TRBV27 with TRBJ2-2; maybe TRBD2 (5 bases). Germline V gives CDR1 MNHEY, CDR2 SMNVEV (reference sequence). Trimming shortened V by 5 bases and J by 3 bases, and 10 bases separated the two germline ends. The CDR3 is made up of 14 amino acids.

The V and J genes are TRBV3-1 (or the pseudogene TRBV3-2) and TRBJ2-7, with 8 bases lining up with TRBD2. The CDR3 is made up of 18 amino acids. Germline assignment: CDR1 LGHDT and CDR2 YNNKEL (reference sequence). The V gene end was trimmed by 0 bases and the J gene end by 7 bases; junction bases not matched to a gene: 17. The CDR3 loop reads CASSQDNPFSTGTREQYF. The CDR3 DNA follows: TGTGCCAGCAGCCAAGATAACCCATTTTCGACCGGGACTAGAGAGCAGTACTTC.

This clone was picked up one time. The V call is TRBV15, the J call TRBJ2-7, with 7 nucleotides matching TRBD2. Germline trimming cut 3 bases from V and 5 bases from J; bases unmatched to any gene: 7. Per the germline V gene, CDR1 is LNHNV and CDR2 is YYDKDF (reference sequence). The CDR3 length is 14 residues. The CDR3 loop reads CATSSGLDENEQYF. The CDR3 DNA reads TGTGCCACCAGCAGCGGACTAGACGAAAACGAGCAGTACTTC.

This chain uses TRBV24-1 with TRBJ2-3; D not resolved. Germline CDR1 and CDR2: KGHDR and SFDVKD. The CDR3 consists of 17 residues. Trimming removed 5 bases at V and 2 bases at J, with 19 bases between. The CDR3 bases are TGTGCCACCAGTGGTCCCCACGGAGACTGGGACACAGATACGCAGTATTTT. Amino acids: CATSGPHGDWDTDTQYF.

This rearrangement joins TRBV2 to TRBJ1-5; D is ambiguous. Per the germline V gene, CDR1 is SNHLY and CDR2 is FYNNEI. This CDR3 region has 14 residues. V was trimmed by 7 bases and J by 2 bases, leaving 12 bases between them. Here the CDR3 reads CASTLAGGNQPQHF. The CDR3 nucleotides read TGTGCCAGCACTCTAGCAGGAGGCAATCAGCCCCAGCATTTT. Supplemented by reference TRBV2 and TRBJ1-5, the full variable domain reads EPEVTQTPSHQVTQMGQEVILRCVPISNHLYFYWYRQILGQKVEFLVSFYNNEISEKSEIFDDQFSVERPDGSNFTLKIRSTKLEDSAMYFCASTLAGGNQPQHFGDGTRLSIL.

The gene calls are TRBV6-1 and TRBJ1-4, with 7 bases fitting TRBD1. The CDR3 contains 15 residues. CDR1 is MNHNS, CDR2 SASEGT, per germline. V lost 3 bases to trimming and J lost 3 bases; unmatched junction nucleotides: 4. CDR3 sequence (DNA): TGTGCCAGCAGTGAGGACAGGCACCCTAATGAAAAACTGTTTTTT. Protein: CASSEDRHPNEKLFF.

The V gene is TRBV3-1 (or the pseudogene TRBV3-2), the J gene TRBJ1-3; D remains unclear. This CDR3 contains 13 residues. V lost 2 bases, J lost 4 bases, and 6 bases lay in between. Germline V lookup: CDR1 LGHDT, CDR2 YNNKEL (reference sequence). The CDR3, as DNA: TGTGCCAGCAGCCAAATCGGGGGAAACACCATATATTTT. Residues: CASSQIGGNTIYF.